This T cell receptor beta chain was recovered during a study of cytomegalovirus exposure and HLA in healthy donors. About this clone: The antigen remains unidentified.

Whole-study results and caveats: Published work reported that the classifier diagnosed cytomegalovirus status with high specificity and sensitivity. For TCR beta chains, V- and J-gene trimming was later linked to a missense DCLRE1C variant. Evidence from a later analysis indicated that most CMV-associated TCR beta chains looked HLA-restricted.

Germline CDR1 SGHRS, CDR2 YFSETQ. V gave up 5 bases and J gave up 0 bases, with 9 bases separating them. This CDR3 region has 14 residues. The PCR made use of 60 Vbeta and 13 Jbeta primers. In the original workflow: Approximately 79 million unique TCR beta chains, roughly 11 million of them shared, were counted by a later analysis. Profiled with immunoSEQ multiplex PCR; TCRdb holds only in-frame clones, not every one. V and J calls plus clone size are reproduced from that table; the DNA served to infer D and trimming. The repertoire has some 150,000 clones, nearly 80% of them found once; the top ten carry just under 6.5%.

V usage is TRBV5-1 and J usage is TRBJ2-1; D unresolved. This sequence was found in a middle-aged man in good health and CMV-seropositive. Sequenced input: PBMCs. For the CDR3, the DNA is TGCGCCAGCAGTTCGGGTTACTCCTACAATGAGCAGTTCTTC. Encoded protein: CASSSGYSYNEQFF.